This T cell receptor (beta chain) comes out of a study of blood T cells in healthy people across ages. A second PCR, run for about 7 to 11 cycles, used a sample-barcoded 5' primer plus a J-beta primer mix. Each CDR3 protein gets one entry after TCRdb re-called the 5' RACE reads with MiXCR. This table has hundreds of thousands of distinct CDR3 sequences, 58% appearing once. Per the germline V gene, CDR1 is SNHLY and CDR2 is FYNNEI. CDR3 length equals 13 residues. Losses at the gene ends were 10 bases for V and 5 bases for J; bases not matched to a gene: 10. The sequence came from a man aged 60 to 75 in good health. Sequencing was carried out using blood. The chain has TRBV2 and TRBJ2-5; the match to TRBD1 covers 7 bases. The DNA of the CDR3 is TGTGCCACTAACTACAGGGGTGAGGAGACCCAGTACTTC. Protein product: CATNYRGEETQYF.